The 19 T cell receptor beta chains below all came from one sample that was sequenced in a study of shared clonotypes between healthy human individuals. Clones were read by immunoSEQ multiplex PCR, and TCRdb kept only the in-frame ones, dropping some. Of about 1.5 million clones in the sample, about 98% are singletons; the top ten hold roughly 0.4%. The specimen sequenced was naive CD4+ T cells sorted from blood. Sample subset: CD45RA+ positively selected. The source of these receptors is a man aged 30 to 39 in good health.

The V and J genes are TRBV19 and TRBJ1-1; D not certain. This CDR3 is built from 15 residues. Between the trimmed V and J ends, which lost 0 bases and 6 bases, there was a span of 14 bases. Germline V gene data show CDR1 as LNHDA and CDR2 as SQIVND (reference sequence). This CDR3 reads CASSIDPVPLAEAFF. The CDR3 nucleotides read TGTGCCAGTAGTATAGATCCAGTCCCGTTGGCTGAAGCTTTCTTT.

The DNA of the CDR3 is TGTGCCAGCTCAGGGGGACAGGGCTACGAGCAGTACTTC. Protein sequence: CASSGGQGYEQYF. The V and J genes are TRBV18 and TRBJ2-7; 9 bases line up with TRBD1. The V gene's germline CDR1 is KGHSH and CDR2 LQKENI. This CDR3 has 13 residues. V gave up 5 bases and J gave up 3 bases; unmatched junction bases: 2.

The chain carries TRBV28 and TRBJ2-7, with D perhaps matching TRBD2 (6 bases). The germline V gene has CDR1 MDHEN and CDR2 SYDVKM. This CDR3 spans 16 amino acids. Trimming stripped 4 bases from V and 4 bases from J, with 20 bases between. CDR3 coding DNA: TGTGCCAGCAGTTCCCCCGGGGGTTGGCGGAAATACGAGCAGTACTTC. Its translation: CASSSPGGWRKYEQYF.

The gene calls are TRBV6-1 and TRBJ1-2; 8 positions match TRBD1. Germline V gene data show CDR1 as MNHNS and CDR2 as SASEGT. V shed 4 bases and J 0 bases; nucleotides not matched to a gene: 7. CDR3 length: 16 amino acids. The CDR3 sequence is CASSAWTGQANYGYTF. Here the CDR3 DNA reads TGTGCCAGCAGTGCTTGGACAGGGCAAGCTAACTATGGCTACACCTTC.

In DNA, the CDR3 is TGTGCCAGCAGCCGAGACATGGACGAGCAGTACTTC. Amino acids: CASSRDMDEQYF. The chain has TRBV7-9 and TRBJ2-7; D is undetermined. CDR1 SEHNR and CDR2 FQNEAQ come from the germline V gene (reference sequence). The CDR3 runs 12 residues. Between the trimmed V and J ends, which lost 5 bases and 5 bases, there was a span of 10 bases.

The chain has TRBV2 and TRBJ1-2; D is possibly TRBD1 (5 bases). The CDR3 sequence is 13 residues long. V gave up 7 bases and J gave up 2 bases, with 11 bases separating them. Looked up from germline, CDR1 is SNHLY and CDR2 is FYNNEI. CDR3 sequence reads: CASTGGSNYGYTF. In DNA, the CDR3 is TGTGCCAGCACCGGGGGGTCCAACTATGGCTACACCTTC.

The CDR3 DNA follows: TGTGCCAGCAGCTTCGGGTCGAACACTGAAGCTTTCTTT. This encodes CASSFGSNTEAFF. The rearrangement joins TRBV7-2 to TRBJ1-1; D uncertain. The CDR3 has 13 amino acids. Looked up from germline, CDR1 is SGHTA and CDR2 is FQGNSA. Deletions cut 3 bases from V and 1 base from J, with 6 bases between.

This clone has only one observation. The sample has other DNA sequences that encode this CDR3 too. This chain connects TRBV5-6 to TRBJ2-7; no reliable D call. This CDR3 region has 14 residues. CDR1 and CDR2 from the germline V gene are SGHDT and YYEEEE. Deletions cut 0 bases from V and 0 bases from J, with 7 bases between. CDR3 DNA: TGTGCCAGCAGCTTGGTTGGGAACTCCTACGAGCAGTACTTC. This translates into CASSLVGNSYEQYF.

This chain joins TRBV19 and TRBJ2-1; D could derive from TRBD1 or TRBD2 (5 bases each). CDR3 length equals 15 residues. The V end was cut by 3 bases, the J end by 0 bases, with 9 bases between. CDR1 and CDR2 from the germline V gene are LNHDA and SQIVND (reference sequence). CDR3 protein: CASSMMRGSYNEQFF. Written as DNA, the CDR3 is TGTGCCAGTAGTATGATGAGGGGCTCCTACAATGAGCAGTTCTTC.

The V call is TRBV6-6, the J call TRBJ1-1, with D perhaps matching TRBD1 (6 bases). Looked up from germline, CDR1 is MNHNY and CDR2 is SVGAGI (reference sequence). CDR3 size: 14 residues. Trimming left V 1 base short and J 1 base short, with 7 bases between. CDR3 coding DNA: TGTGCCAGCAGTTACTTGACAGGGAACACTGAAGCTTTCTTT. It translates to CASSYLTGNTEAFF.

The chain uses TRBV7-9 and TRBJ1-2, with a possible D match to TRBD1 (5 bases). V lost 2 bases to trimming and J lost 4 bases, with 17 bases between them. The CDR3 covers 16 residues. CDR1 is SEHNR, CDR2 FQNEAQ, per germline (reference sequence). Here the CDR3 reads CASSLRLTGESYGYTF. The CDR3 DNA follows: TGTGCCAGCAGCTTACGGCTTACGGGGGAAAGCTATGGCTACACCTTC.

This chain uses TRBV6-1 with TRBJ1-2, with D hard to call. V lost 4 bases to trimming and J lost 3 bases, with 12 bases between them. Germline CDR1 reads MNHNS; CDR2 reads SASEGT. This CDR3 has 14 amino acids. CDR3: CASSVGLVDYGYTF. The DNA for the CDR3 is TGTGCCAGCAGTGTCGGGCTAGTGGACTATGGCTACACCTTC.

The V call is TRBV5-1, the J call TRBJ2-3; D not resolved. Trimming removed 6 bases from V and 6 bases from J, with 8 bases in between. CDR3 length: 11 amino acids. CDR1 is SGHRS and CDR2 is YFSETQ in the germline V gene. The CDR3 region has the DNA TGCGCCAGCAATCTGGGGGATACGCAGTATTTT. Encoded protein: CASNLGDTQYF. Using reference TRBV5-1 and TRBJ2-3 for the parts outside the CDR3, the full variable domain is KAGVTQTPRYLIKTRGQQVTLSCSPISGHRSVSWYQQTPGQGLQFLFEYFSETQRNKGNFPGRFSGRQFSNSRSEMNVSTLELGDSALYLCASNLGDTQYFGPGTRLTVL.

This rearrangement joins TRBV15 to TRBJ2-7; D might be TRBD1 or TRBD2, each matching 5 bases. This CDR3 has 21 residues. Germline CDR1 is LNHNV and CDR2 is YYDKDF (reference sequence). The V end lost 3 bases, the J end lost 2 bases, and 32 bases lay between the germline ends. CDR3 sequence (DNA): TGTGCCACCAGCAGGACTATCAGGGAGATGGTGAGGTCCGACCCGACCTACGAGCAGTACTTC. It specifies CATSRTIREMVRSDPTYEQYF.

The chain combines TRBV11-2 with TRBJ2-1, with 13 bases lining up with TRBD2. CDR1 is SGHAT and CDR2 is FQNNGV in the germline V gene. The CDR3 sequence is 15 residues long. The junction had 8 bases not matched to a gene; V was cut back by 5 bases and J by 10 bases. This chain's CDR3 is CASSKPGLAGREQFF. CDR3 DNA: TGTGCCAGCAGCAAACCGGGACTAGCGGGAAGAGAGCAGTTCTTC.

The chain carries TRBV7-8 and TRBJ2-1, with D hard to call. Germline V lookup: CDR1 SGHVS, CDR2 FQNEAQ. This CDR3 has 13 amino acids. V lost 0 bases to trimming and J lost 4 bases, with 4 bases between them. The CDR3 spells CASSLAAYNEQFF. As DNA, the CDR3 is TGTGCCAGCAGCTTAGCCGCATACAATGAGCAGTTCTTC.

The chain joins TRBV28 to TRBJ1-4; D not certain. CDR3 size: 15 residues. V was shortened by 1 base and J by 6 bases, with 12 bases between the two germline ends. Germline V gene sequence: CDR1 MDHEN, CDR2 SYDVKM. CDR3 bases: TGTGCCAGCAGTTTATCCCCATACCTGGATGAAAAACTGTTTTTT. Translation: CASSLSPYLDEKLFF.

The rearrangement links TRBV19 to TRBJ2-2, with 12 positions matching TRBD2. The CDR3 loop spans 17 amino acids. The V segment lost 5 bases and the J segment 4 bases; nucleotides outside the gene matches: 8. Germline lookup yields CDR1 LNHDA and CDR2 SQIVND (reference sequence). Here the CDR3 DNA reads TGTGCCAGTAGTCCGCGACTAGCGGGAGTGAGCACCGGGGAGCTGTTTTTT. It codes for CASSPRLAGVSTGELFF.

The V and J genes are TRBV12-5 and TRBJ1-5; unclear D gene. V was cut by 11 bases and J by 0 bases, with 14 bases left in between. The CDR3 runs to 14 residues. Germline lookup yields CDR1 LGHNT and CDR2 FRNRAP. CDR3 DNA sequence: TGTGCTGAGGTGGAGCACTATAGCAATCAGCCCCAGCATTTT. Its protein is CAEVEHYSNQPQHF.